The 22 T cell receptor beta chains given below trace back to one sample, sequenced in a study of T cell responses to AZD1222 COVID-19 vaccine. Repertoires were generated with immunoSEQ multiplex PCR, while TCRdb's copy carries only in-frame clones and drops some. The sample yields roughly 67,000 clones, around 89% seen once. The sequences come from peripheral blood, collected 28 days after the second AZD1222 dose. Receptors originate from an adult who received the AZD1222 COVID-19 vaccine.

The gene calls are TRBV5-5 and TRBJ2-7, with D possibly TRBD1 on 5 matching bases. The V and J ends lost 4 bases and 0 bases respectively, with 14 bases between them. The germline V gene encodes CDR1 SGHKS and CDR2 YYEKEE (reference sequence). The CDR3 extends over 15 amino acids. CDR3 DNA: TGTGCCAGCAGCACAGGCGATCTTAGCTCCTACGAGCAGTACTTC. Translating it yields CASSTGDLSSYEQYF.

This clone has only one observation. The chain joins TRBV6-1 to TRBJ1-5; D unresolved. V was clipped by 1 base and J by 2 bases, with 9 bases between them. The CDR3 length is 15 residues. Germline CDR1 MNHNS, CDR2 SASEGT. DNA for the CDR3: TGTGCCAGCAGTGAAGTAGGGATCGGCAATCAGCCCCAGCATTTT. Its translation is CASSEVGIGNQPQHF.

The chain recombines TRBV5-8 with TRBJ1-6; 7 bases agree with TRBD1. Per germline, CDR1 SGHTS and CDR2 YDEGEE. CDR3 size: 16 residues. V dropped 3 bases and J dropped 10; count of bases not matched to a gene: 13. Written as DNA, the CDR3 is TGTGCCAGCAGCTCCGGACAGGTCGGCGGTGGGTCACCCCTCCACTTT. Its translation is CASSSGQVGGGSPLHF.

This clone was counted a single time. The chain is built from TRBV7-2 and TRBJ2-7; 10 nucleotides line up with TRBD2. This CDR3 spans 15 amino acids. Germline lookup yields CDR1 SGHTA and CDR2 FQGNSA. V shed 3 bases and J 3 bases; nucleotides not matched to a gene: 5. CDR3 amino acids: CASSFTGTSDYEQYF. The CDR3 nucleotides are TGTGCCAGCAGCTTCACCGGGACTAGCGACTACGAGCAGTACTTC.

DNA of the CDR3: TGTGCCAGCAGCTCCGGGACAGATCGGGATACGCAGTATTTT. Residues: CASSSGTDRDTQYF. This sequence joins TRBV11-3 and TRBJ2-3; TRBD1 agrees at 7 bases. Germline-derived CDR1 and CDR2 are SGHNT and YENEEA. There are 14 residues in the CDR3. J gave up 6 bases and V 4 bases, and 7 bases lay outside the gene matches.

The rearrangement uses TRBV4-1 and TRBJ1-2; D might be TRBD1 (5 bases). This CDR3 is built from 16 residues. V lost 1 base, J lost 8 bases, and 20 bases lay in between. Germline loops: CDR1 MGHRA, CDR2 YSYEKL. The CDR3 nucleotides read TGCGCCAGCAGCCAAGTCTCAGGGACTCAAGCGGAGGGCTACACCTTC. Encoded protein: CASSQVSGTQAEGYTF.

The V gene is TRBV15, the J gene TRBJ2-7; 12 bases match TRBD2. Germline loops: CDR1 LNHNV, CDR2 YYDKDF (reference sequence). The CDR3 is 24 residues long. With V trimmed by 0 bases and J by 4 bases, 28 bases remained unmatched. The CDR3 region has the DNA TGTGCCACCAGCAGAGATAGGAGGAAAGGGTCCCGTACTAGCGGGAGGCCTTGGGGTTACGAGCAGTACTTC. It encodes CATSRDRRKGSRTSGRPWGYEQYF.

This clone was seen a handful of times. The germline gene is not matched at one end of the junction; a read error may be the cause. J is TRBJ2-7 and V is TRBV13, with D unclear. This CDR3 comprises 15 residues. From germline, CDR1 is PRHDT and CDR2 FYEKMQ (reference sequence). CDR3 sequence reads: CASSLGLVPSHEQYF. For the CDR3, the DNA is TGTGCCAGCAGCTTAGGCCTAGTTCCCTCCCACGAGCAGTACTTC.

V gene TRBV9 combines with J gene TRBJ2-1; TRBD1 agrees at 10 bases. The CDR3 is made up of 15 amino acids. Germline V gene data show CDR1 as SGDLS and CDR2 as YYNGEE. V trimming: 0 bases; J trimming: 7 bases; junction bases outside the gene matches: 4. The CDR3 here is CASSVDGTGANEQFF. Written as DNA, the CDR3 is TGTGCCAGCAGCGTAGATGGGACAGGGGCGAATGAGCAGTTCTTC.

The chain has TRBV5-6 and TRBJ1-1, with a tentative D call TRBD1 (5 bases). Germline CDR1 reads SGHDT; CDR2 reads YYEEEE. This CDR3 comprises 14 residues. V lost 3 bases, J lost 8 bases, and 17 bases lay in between. CDR3 DNA sequence: TGTGCCAGCAGCTCGGGGGTCGGCGTGCACGAAGCTTTCTTT. This sequence encodes CASSSGVGVHEAFF.

The chain links TRBV7-9 to TRBJ2-2, with unresolved D. V gave up 1 base and J gave up 5 bases, with 11 bases separating them. Germline V gene data show CDR1 as SEHNR and CDR2 as FQNEAQ (reference sequence). CDR3 length equals 15 residues. The CDR3 sequence: CASSLVAVLTGELFF. CDR3 DNA sequence: TGTGCCAGCAGCTTAGTTGCAGTTCTAACCGGGGAGCTGTTTTTT.

The V call is TRBV6-5, the J call TRBJ2-1; tentative D call: TRBD2 (7 bases). Trimming stripped 8 bases from V and 9 bases from J, with 20 bases between. The germline V gene has CDR1 MNHEY and CDR2 SVGAGI. The CDR3 sequence is 14 residues long. This CDR3 is CASRLGGLVGEQFF. The CDR3 nucleotides are TGTGCCAGCCGACTGGGGGGGCTAGTAGGTGAGCAGTTCTTC.

There are a few counts of this clone. J is TRBJ2-7 and V is TRBV11-2; 12 bases align to TRBD2. Germline V gene lookup returns CDR1 SGHAT and CDR2 FQNNGV. The CDR3 length is 19 residues. After removal of 2 bases from V and 2 bases from J, the junction contained 13 bases not matched to a gene. CDR3 sequence: CASSLPSGVTSGSPYEQYF. CDR3 DNA sequence: TGTGCCAGCAGCTTACCCTCAGGGGTGACTAGCGGGAGTCCCTACGAGCAGTACTTC.

This chain connects TRBV5-1 to TRBJ2-3, with TRBD2 matching 9 bases. The V segment lost 4 bases and the J segment 0 bases; nucleotides outside the gene matches: 6. Germline assignment: CDR1 SGHRS and CDR2 YFSETQ. The CDR3 length is 16 residues. The CDR3 coding sequence is TGCGCCAGCAGCCCCGGGACTAGCCCTAGCACAGATACGCAGTATTTT. Protein product: CASSPGTSPSTDTQYF. Full variable domain (rest looked up from reference TRBV5-1 and TRBJ2-3): KAGVTQTPRYLIKTRGQQVTLSCSPISGHRSVSWYQQTPGQGLQFLFEYFSETQRNKGNFPGRFSGRQFSNSRSEMNVSTLELGDSALYLCASSPGTSPSTDTQYFGPGTRLTVL.

The chain carries TRBV30 and TRBJ2-7, with 10 bases fitting TRBD1. V dropped 5 bases and J dropped 2; count of bases not matched to a gene: 0. CDR1 is GTSNPN, CDR2 SVGIG, per germline (reference sequence). This CDR3 is built from 12 residues. CDR3 amino acids: CAWGTGAYEQYF. For the CDR3, the DNA is TGTGCCTGGGGGACAGGGGCCTACGAGCAGTACTTC.

The rearrangement links TRBV5-1 to TRBJ2-7; perhaps TRBD2 as D (6 bases). Germline V CDR1 and CDR2: SGHRS, YFSETQ. CDR3 length: 16 residues. Trimming cost V 1 base and J 5 bases, with 19 bases left between them. The CDR3 region has the DNA TGCGCCAGCAGCTTGTTTGGTGACTCCGGGGGAAACGAGCAGTACTTC. Protein: CASSLFGDSGGNEQYF.

The rearrangement joins TRBV13 to TRBJ2-7, with 8 bases lining up with TRBD1. The V segment lost 0 bases and the J segment 3 bases; nucleotides outside the gene matches: 7. The CDR3 totals 16 residues. The germline V gene encodes CDR1 PRHDT and CDR2 FYEKMQ (reference sequence). The CDR3 sequence is CASSLGGDGQGYEQYF. In DNA form, the CDR3 reads TGTGCCAGCAGCTTAGGGGGGGACGGACAGGGCTACGAGCAGTACTTC.

The chain uses TRBV19 and TRBJ2-4, with D maybe TRBD2 (5 bases). V lost 0 bases to trimming and J lost 0 bases, with 9 bases between them. Germline lookup yields CDR1 LNHDA and CDR2 SQIVND (reference sequence). The CDR3 loop spans 16 amino acids. CDR3 sequence: CASSIDVGEAKNIQYF. The CDR3 nucleotides read TGTGCCAGTAGTATAGACGTGGGAGAAGCCAAAAACATTCAGTACTTC.

The CDR3 DNA sequence: TGTGCCAGCAGCCGAGGGCCCATTAACACAGATACGCAGTATTTT. Translated, it gives CASSRGPINTDTQYF. The chain has TRBV7-3 and TRBJ2-3; a weak D match, TRBD2 (5 bases). Germline CDR1 is SGHTA and CDR2 is FQGTGA. This CDR3 has 15 residues. The V gene lost 5 bases and the J gene lost 2 bases, with 14 bases spanning the gap.

The rearrangement joins TRBV5-4 to TRBJ1-2, with a weak D call TRBD1 (5 bases). V was trimmed by 4 bases and J by 2 bases, leaving 12 bases between them. Per germline, CDR1 SGHNT and CDR2 YYREEE (reference sequence). The CDR3 has 14 amino acids. Here the CDR3 DNA reads TGTGCCAGCAGCCCCGGGACCGGGAACTATGGCTACACCTTC. Protein: CASSPGTGNYGYTF.

The table lists this clone with many counts. The rearrangement uses TRBV3-1 (or the pseudogene TRBV3-2) and TRBJ1-2; D is undetermined. Germline V CDR1 and CDR2: LGHDT, YNNKEL (reference sequence). With 6 bases removed from V and 3 bases from J, the gap between germline ends came to 17 bases. The CDR3 has 15 residues. CDR3 loop: CASSPPLPTHYGYTF. CDR3 sequence (DNA): TGTGCCAGCAGTCCTCCTCTTCCGACGCACTATGGCTACACCTTC.

This clone was detected only once. The chain joins TRBV19 to TRBJ2-2, with D perhaps matching TRBD1 (5 bases). Trimming took 6 bases from V and 1 from J, leaving 9 bases between them. Germline values: CDR1 LNHDA, CDR2 SQIVND (reference sequence). This CDR3 is built from 14 residues. In nucleotides, the CDR3 is TGTGCCAGTAGCAGGGAATTGAACACCGGGGAGCTGTTTTTT. Its translation is CASSRELNTGELFF.